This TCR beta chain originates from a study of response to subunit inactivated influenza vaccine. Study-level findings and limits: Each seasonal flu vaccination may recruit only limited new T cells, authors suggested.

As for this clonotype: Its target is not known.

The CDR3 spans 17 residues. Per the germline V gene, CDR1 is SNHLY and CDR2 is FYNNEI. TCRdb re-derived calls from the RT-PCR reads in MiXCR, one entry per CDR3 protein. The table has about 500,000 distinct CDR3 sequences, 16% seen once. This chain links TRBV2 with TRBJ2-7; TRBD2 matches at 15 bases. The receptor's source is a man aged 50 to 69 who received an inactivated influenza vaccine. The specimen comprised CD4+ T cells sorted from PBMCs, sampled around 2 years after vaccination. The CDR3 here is CTFSDYRTSGRAYEQYF. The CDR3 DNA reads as TGTACCTTCAGTGATTATAGGACTAGCGGGAGGGCCTACGAGCAGTACTTC.